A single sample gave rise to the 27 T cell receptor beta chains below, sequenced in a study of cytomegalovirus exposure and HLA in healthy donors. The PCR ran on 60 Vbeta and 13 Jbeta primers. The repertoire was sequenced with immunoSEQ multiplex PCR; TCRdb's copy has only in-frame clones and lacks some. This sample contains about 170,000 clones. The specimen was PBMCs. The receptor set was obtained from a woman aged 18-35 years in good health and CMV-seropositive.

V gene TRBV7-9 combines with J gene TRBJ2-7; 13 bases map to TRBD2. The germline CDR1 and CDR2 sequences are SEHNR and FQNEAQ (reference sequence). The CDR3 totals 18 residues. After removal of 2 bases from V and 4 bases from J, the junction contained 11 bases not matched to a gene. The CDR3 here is CASSLLGLAGHPSYEQYF. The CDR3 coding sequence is TGTGCCAGCAGCTTACTGGGACTAGCGGGGCATCCCTCTTACGAGCAGTACTTC.

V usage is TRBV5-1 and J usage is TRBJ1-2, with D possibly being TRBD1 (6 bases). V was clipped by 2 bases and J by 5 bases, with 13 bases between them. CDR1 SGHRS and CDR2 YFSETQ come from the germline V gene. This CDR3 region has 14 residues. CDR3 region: CASSFGQSNYGYTF. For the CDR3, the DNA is TGCGCCAGCAGCTTCGGACAGTCAAATTATGGCTACACCTTC.

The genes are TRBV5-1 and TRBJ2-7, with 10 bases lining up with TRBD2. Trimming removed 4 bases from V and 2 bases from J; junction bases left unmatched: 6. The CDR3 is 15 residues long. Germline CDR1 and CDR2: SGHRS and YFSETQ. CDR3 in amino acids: CASSPRTSGPYEQYF. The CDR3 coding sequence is TGCGCCAGCAGCCCTAGGACTAGCGGCCCCTACGAGCAGTACTTC.

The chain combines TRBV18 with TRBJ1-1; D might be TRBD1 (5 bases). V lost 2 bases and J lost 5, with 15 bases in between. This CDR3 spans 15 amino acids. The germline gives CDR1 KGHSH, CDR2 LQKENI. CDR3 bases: TGTGCCAGCTCACCATCGGCAGGGACTCGAACTGAAGCTTTCTTT. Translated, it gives CASSPSAGTRTEAFF.

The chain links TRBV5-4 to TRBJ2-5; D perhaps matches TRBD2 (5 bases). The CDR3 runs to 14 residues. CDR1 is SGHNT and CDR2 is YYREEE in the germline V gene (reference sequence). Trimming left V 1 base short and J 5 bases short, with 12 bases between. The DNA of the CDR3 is TGTGCCAGCAGCTTGTCCCTAGCCTGGGAGACCCAGTACTTC. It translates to CASSLSLAWETQYF. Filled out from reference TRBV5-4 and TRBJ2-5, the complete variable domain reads ETGVTQSPTHLIKTRGQQVTLRCSSQSGHNTVSWYQQALGQGPQFIFQYYREEENGRGNFPPRFSGLQFPNYSSELNVNALELDDSALYLCASSLSLAWETQYFGPGTRLLVL.

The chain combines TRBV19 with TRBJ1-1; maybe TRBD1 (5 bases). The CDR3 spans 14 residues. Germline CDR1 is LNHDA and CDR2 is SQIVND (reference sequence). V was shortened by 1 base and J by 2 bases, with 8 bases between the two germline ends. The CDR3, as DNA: TGTGCCAGTAGTATAGGACAGTTAAACACTGAAGCTTTCTTT. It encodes CASSIGQLNTEAFF.

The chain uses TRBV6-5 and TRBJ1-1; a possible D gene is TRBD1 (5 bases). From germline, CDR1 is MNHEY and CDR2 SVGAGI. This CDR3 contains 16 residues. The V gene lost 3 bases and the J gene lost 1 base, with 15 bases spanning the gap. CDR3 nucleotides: TGTGCCAGCAGTTATGGACACACAGTTTGGAACACTGAAGCTTTCTTT. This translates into CASSYGHTVWNTEAFF.

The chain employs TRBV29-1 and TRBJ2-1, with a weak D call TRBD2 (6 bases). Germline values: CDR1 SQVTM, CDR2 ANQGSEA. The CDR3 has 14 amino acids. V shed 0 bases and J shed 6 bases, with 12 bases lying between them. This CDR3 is CSVEDRGTSNEQFF. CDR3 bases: TGCAGCGTTGAAGACCGAGGGACTTCCAATGAGCAGTTCTTC.

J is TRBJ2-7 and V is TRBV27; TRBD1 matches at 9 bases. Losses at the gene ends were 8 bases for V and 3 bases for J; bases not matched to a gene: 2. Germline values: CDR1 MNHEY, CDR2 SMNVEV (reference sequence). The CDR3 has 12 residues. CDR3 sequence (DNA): TGTGCCAGCCCGACAGGGGGCTACGAGCAGTACTTC. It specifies CASPTGGYEQYF.

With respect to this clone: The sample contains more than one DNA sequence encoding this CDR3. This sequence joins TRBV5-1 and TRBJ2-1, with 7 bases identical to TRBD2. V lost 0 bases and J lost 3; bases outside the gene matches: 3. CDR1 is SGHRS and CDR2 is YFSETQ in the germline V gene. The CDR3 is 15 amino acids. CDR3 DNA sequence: TGCGCCAGCAGCTTGGGGCTAGCGGACTACAATGAGCAGTTCTTC. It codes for CASSLGLADYNEQFF.

The CDR3 protein is CASSVEVDRGGTDTQYF. DNA for the CDR3: TGTGCCAGCAGCGTAGAAGTGGATCGGGGTGGCACAGATACGCAGTATTTT. The genes are TRBV9 and TRBJ2-3; tentatively, D is TRBD2 (5 bases). The germline V and J ends were trimmed by 0 bases and 1 base, with 15 bases remaining between them. CDR1 is SGDLS and CDR2 is YYNGEE in the germline V gene. The CDR3 covers 17 residues.

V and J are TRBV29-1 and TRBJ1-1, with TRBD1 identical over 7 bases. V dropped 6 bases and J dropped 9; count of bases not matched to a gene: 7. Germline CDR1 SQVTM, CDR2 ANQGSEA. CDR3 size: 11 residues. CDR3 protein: CSVRRGQKAFF. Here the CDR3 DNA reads TGCAGCGTCCGGAGGGGACAGAAAGCTTTCTTT.

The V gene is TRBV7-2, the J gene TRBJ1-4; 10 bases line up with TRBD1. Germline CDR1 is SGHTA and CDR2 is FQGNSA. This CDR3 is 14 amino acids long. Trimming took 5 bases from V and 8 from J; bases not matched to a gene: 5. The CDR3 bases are TGTGCCAGCAGCCGCGACAGGGGGCAGGAAAAACTGTTTTTT. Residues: CASSRDRGQEKLFF.

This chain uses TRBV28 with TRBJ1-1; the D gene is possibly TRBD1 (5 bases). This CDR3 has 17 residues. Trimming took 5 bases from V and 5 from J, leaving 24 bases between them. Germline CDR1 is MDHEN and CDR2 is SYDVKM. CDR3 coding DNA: TGTGCCAGCAGTCCGTCCGGACTAGGCAGGGCTAAGACTGAAGCTTTCTTT. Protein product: CASSPSGLGRAKTEAFF.

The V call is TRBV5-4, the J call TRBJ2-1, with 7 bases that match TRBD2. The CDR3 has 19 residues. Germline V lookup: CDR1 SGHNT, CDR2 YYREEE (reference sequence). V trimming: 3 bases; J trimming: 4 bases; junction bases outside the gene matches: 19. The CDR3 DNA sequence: TGTGCCAGCAGCTCTAGGACTAGGGGTTGGGAATCGTTGTACAATGAGCAGTTCTTC. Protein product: CASSSRTRGWESLYNEQFF.

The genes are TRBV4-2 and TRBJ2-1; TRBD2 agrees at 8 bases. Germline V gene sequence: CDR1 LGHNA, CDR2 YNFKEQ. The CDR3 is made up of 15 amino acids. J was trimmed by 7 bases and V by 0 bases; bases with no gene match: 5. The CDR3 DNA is TGTGCCAGCAGCCAAGATCCGGGGGGGCGAAATGAGCAGTTCTTC. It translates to CASSQDPGGRNEQFF.

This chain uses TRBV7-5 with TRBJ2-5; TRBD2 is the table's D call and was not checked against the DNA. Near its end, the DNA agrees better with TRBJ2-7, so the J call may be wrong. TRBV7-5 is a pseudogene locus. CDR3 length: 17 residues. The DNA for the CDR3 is TGTGTCAGAAGGACTGGGACTAGCGGGAGAGTTGGGTACGAGCAGTACTTC. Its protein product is CVRRTGTSGRVGYEQYF.

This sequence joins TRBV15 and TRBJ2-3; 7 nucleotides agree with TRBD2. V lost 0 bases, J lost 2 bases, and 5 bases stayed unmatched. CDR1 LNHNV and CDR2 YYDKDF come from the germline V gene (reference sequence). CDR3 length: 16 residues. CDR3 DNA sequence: TGTGCCACCAGCAGAGAGGGCGGGAGAACCACAGATACGCAGTATTTT. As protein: CATSREGGRTTDTQYF.

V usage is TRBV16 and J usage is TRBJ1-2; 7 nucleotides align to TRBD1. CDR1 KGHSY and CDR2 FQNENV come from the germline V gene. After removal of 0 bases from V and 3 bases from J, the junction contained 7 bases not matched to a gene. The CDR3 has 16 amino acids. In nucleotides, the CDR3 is TGTGCCAGCAGCCAATCGCCGGAGGGGGCTCACTATGGCTACACCTTC. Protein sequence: CASSQSPEGAHYGYTF.

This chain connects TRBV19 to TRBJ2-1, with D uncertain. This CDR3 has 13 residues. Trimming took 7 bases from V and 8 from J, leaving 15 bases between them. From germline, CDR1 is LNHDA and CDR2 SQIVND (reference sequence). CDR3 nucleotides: TGTGCCAGTACCTTTGGAGACGACTATGAGCAGTTCTTC. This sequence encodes CASTFGDDYEQFF.

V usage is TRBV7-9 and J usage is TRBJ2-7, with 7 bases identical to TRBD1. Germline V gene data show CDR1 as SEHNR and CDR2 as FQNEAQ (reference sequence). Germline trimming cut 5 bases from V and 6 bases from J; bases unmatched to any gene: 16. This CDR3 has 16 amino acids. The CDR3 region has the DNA TGTGCCAGCAGCCCACGACAGGGCGGGTTTTTTGGCGAGCAGTACTTC. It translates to CASSPRQGGFFGEQYF.

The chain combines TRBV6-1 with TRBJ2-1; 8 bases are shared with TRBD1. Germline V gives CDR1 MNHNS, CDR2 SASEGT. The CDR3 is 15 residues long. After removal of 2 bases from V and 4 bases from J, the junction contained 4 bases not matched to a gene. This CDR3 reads CASSELTGGYNEQFF. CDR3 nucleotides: TGTGCCAGCAGTGAACTCACAGGGGGATACAATGAGCAGTTCTTC.

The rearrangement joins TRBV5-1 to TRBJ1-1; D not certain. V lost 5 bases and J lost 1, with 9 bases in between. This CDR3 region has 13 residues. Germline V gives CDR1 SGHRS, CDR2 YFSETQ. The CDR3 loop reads CASSGQSNTEAFF. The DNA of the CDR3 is TGCGCCAGCAGTGGCCAGTCGAACACTGAAGCTTTCTTT. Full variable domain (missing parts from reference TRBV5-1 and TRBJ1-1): KAGVTQTPRYLIKTRGQQVTLSCSPISGHRSVSWYQQTPGQGLQFLFEYFSETQRNKGNFPGRFSGRQFSNSRSEMNVSTLELGDSALYLCASSGQSNTEAFFGQGTRLTVV.

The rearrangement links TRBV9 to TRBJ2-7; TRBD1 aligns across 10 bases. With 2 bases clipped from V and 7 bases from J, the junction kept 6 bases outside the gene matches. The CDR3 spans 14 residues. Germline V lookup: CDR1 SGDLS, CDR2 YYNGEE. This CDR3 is CASSVQTGGSEQYF. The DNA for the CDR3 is TGTGCCAGCAGCGTCCAGACAGGGGGCTCGGAGCAGTACTTC.

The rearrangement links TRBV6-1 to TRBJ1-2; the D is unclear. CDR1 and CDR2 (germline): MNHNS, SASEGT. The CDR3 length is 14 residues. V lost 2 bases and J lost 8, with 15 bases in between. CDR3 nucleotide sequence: TGTGCCAGCAGTGAACGGCATCGGGTAACGGGCTACACCTTC. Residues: CASSERHRVTGYTF.

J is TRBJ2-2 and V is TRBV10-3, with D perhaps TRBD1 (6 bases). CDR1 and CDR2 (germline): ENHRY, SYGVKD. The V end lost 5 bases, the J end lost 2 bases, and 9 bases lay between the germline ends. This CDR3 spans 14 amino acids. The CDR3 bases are TGTGCCATCAGTCCGGGACAAAACACCGGGGAGCTGTTTTTT. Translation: CAISPGQNTGELFF.

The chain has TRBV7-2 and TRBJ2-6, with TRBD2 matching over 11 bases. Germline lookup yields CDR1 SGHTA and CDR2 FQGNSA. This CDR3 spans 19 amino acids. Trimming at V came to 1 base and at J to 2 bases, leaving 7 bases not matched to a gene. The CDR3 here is CASSLGSGSGRAGANVLTF. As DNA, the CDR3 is TGTGCCAGCAGCTTAGGGTCTGGTAGCGGGAGGGCTGGGGCCAACGTCCTGACTTTC.